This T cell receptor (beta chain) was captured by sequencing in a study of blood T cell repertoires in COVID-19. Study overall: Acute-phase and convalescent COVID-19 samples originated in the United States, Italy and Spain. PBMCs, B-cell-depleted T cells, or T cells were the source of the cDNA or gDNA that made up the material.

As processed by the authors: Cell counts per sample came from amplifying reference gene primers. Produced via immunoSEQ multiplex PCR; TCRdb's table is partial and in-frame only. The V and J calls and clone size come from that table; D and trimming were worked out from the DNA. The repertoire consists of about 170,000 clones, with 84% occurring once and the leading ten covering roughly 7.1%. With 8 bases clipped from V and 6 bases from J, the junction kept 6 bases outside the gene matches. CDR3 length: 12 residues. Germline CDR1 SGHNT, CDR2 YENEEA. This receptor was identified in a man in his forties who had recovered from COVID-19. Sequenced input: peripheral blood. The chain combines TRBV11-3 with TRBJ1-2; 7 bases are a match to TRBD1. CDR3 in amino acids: CASAGTVNGYTF. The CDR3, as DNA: TGTGCCAGCGCCGGGACAGTCAATGGCTACACCTTC. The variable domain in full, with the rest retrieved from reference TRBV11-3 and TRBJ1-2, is EAGVVQSPRYKIIEKKQPVAFWCNPISGHNTLYWYLQNLGQGPELLIRYENEEAVDDSQLPKDRFSAERLKGVDSTLKIQPAELGDSAVYLCASAGTVNGYTFGSGTRLTVV.